This TCR beta chain came from a study of molecular identifiers for immune sequencing clone quantification. Based on a CD8+CD4-CCR7+CD45RA+ profile, naive CD8 T cells were sorted. Points on this clonotype: Its cognate antigen is unknown.

The CDR3 totals 17 residues. V trimming: 4 bases; J trimming: 2 bases; junction bases outside the gene matches: 6. In germline, CDR1 is MNHEY, CDR2 SVGEGT. General study points: In naive cells, clones above 20 RNA copies held under 1% of molecules, whereas in effector cells they held over 99%.

MiXCR, applied by TCRdb to the PCR reads, yields one record per CDR3 protein. The table has about 35,000 distinct CDR3 sequences, approximately 17% seen once. The V and J genes are TRBV6-2 or TRBV6-3 and TRBJ2-2, with TRBD2 matching over 11 bases. Sequenced material: naive CD8+ T cells from blood, with Jurkat cell RNA spiked in. Subset given: FACS-sorted CD8+CD4-CCR7+CD45RA+ naive T cells. This clonotype was sampled from a human donor in good health. Some libraries in this study had Jurkat cell RNA spiked in. The DNA for the CDR3 is TGTGCCAGCAGTTTTCAACTAGCGGGAGTCAACACCGGGGAGCTGTTTTTT. Translation: CASSFQLAGVNTGELFF.